What follows are 17 T cell receptor beta chains derived from one specimen sequenced in a study of beta chain features in type 1 diabetes. Study observations and caveats: The study found moderately but significantly shorter TCRB CDR3s in all four CD4+ subsets of Type 1 diabetes patients.

Sequenced material consisted of expressed TCRB transcripts (all of the isolated RNA was reverse transcribed). Assay: immunoSEQ multiplex PCR; the TCRdb copy retains only in-frame clones and omits some. Seen here are 150,000 to 200,000 clones, roughly 8% observed once, and the top ten hold 0.94%. No antigen has been identified for these receptors. The sample was central memory CD4+ T cells from blood. The receptors originated from a woman aged 40 to 55 with type 1 diabetes.

The V gene is TRBV27, the J gene TRBJ2-5; no firm D call. CDR3 length equals 12 residues. The germline V and J ends were trimmed by 5 bases and 2 bases, with 6 bases remaining between them. Germline-derived CDR1 and CDR2 are MNHEY and SMNVEV (reference sequence). CDR3 DNA sequence: TGTGCCAGCAGTGCCCTACAAGAGACCCAGTACTTC. Translating it yields CASSALQETQYF.

J is TRBJ2-7 and V is TRBV9; TRBD1 agrees at 11 bases. Germline V gene lookup returns CDR1 SGDLS and CDR2 YYNGEE. The CDR3 is 15 amino acids. The J segment lost 2 bases and the V segment lost 6 bases, leaving 7 bases of the junction unmatched. CDR3 DNA: TGTGCCAGCAACCGTGGGGGACAGGGGGCCTACGAGCAGTACTTC. Translated: CASNRGGQGAYEQYF.

V is TRBV30 and J is TRBJ2-3; 11 bases line up with TRBD2. Germline loops: CDR1 GTSNPN, CDR2 SVGIG (reference sequence). This CDR3 has 15 amino acids. Unmatched junction bases numbered 6, after V lost 4 bases and J lost 3 bases. The CDR3 protein is CAWMALAGVTDTQYF. The DNA for the CDR3 is TGTGCCTGGATGGCACTAGCGGGAGTTACAGATACGCAGTATTTT.

The chain uses TRBV28 and TRBJ1-1; D gene ambiguous. V shed 6 bases and J shed 1 base, with 3 bases lying between them. This CDR3 comprises 11 residues. In germline, CDR1 is MDHEN, CDR2 SYDVKM. CDR3 nucleotide sequence: TGTGCCAGCAGCCAGAACACTGAAGCTTTCTTT. This encodes CASSQNTEAFF.

This sequence joins TRBV9 and TRBJ2-1; TRBD2 agrees at 8 bases. The CDR3 spans 15 residues. V lost 5 bases and J lost 8; bases outside the gene matches: 12. Per the germline V gene, CDR1 is SGDLS and CDR2 is YYNGEE. The CDR3 bases are TGTGCCAGCAGTAGGGACGCGGGGGGCCGGGATGAGCAGTTCTTC. Its translation: CASSRDAGGRDEQFF.

The CDR3: CASSVKGADLSEQYF. The CDR3 coding sequence is TGTGCCAGCAGCGTCAAGGGGGCGGATTTAAGCGAGCAGTACTTC. The chain carries TRBV9 and TRBJ2-7, with 7 nucleotides matching TRBD1. V was clipped by 2 bases and J by 6 bases; unmatched bases: 11. Germline V CDR1 and CDR2: SGDLS, YYNGEE. The CDR3 length is 15 residues.

The rearrangement uses TRBV29-1 and TRBJ2-7; tentative D call: TRBD2 (5 bases). The CDR3 is 11 amino acids. CDR1 SQVTM and CDR2 ANQGSEA come from the germline V gene. V lost 4 bases, J lost 7 bases, and 11 bases lay in between. This CDR3 is CSVGRGGEQYF. The CDR3 DNA follows: TGCAGCGTTGGACGGGGTGGGGAGCAGTACTTC.

V is TRBV4-2 and J is TRBJ1-5; 10 positions agree with TRBD1. The V and J ends lost 1 base and 2 bases, in that order; junction bases with no gene match: 5. Looked up from germline, CDR1 is LGHNA and CDR2 is YNFKEQ. CDR3 length: 17 residues. CDR3 protein: CASSQAGTGEGNQPQHF. The CDR3 coding sequence is TGTGCCAGCAGCCAAGCCGGGACAGGGGAGGGCAATCAGCCCCAGCATTTT.

This chain joins TRBV7-9 and TRBJ2-5, with TRBD2 matching 11 bases. The V gene's germline CDR1 is SEHNR and CDR2 FQNEAQ (reference sequence). This CDR3 region has 16 residues. Germline trimming cut 5 bases from V and 0 bases from J; bases unmatched to any gene: 5. The CDR3 is CASSPGTSGHQETQYF. CDR3 nucleotide sequence: TGTGCCAGCAGCCCCGGGACTAGCGGACACCAAGAGACCCAGTACTTC.

This clone was picked up a small number of times. V is TRBV4-1 and J is TRBJ2-1; TRBD1 aligns across 8 bases. V trimming: 2 bases; J trimming: 7 bases; junction bases outside the gene matches: 13. Germline values: CDR1 MGHRA, CDR2 YSYEKL. The CDR3 is 17 amino acids. The CDR3 nucleotides read TGCGCCAGCAGCCAACCCCCGCGACAGGGGCGGTCGAATGAGCAGTTCTTC. Residues: CASSQPPRQGRSNEQFF.

This chain uses TRBV11-3 with TRBJ2-5, with D maybe TRBD2 (5 bases). Looked up from germline, CDR1 is SGHNT and CDR2 is YENEEA. CDR3 length: 13 amino acids. V gave up 0 bases and J gave up 5 bases, with 7 bases separating them. CDR3 in amino acids: CASSLDTGETQYF. In DNA form, the CDR3 reads TGTGCCAGCAGCTTAGACACGGGGGAGACCCAGTACTTC.

This clone was seen only a few times. The chain employs TRBV6-5 and TRBJ1-6, with a possible D match to TRBD1 (5 bases). The CDR3 has 16 residues. V lost 0 bases and J 8 bases, leaving 14 bases between the germline ends. The V gene's germline CDR1 is MNHEY and CDR2 SVGAGI. The CDR3 nucleotides are TGTGCCAGCAGTTACTCCGGAGGGGCTACCTATTCACCCCTCCACTTT. Translation gives CASSYSGGATYSPLHF.

V is TRBV6-5 and J is TRBJ1-1, with 7 bases matching TRBD1. Germline CDR1 and CDR2: MNHEY and SVGAGI. V lost 6 bases and J lost 0; bases outside the gene matches: 7. The CDR3 length is 15 residues. DNA for the CDR3: TGTGCCAGCAGCCCTACGGGACAGATGAACACTGAAGCTTTCTTT. It specifies CASSPTGQMNTEAFF.

V usage is TRBV11-2 and J usage is TRBJ2-5; D is possibly TRBD2 (5 bases). This CDR3 comprises 16 residues. V lost 3 bases, J lost 4 bases, and 18 bases lay in between. Germline V gives CDR1 SGHAT, CDR2 FQNNGV. The CDR3 nucleotides are TGTGCCAGCAGCTTCCTGAGCGGCAGCGCGGGAGAGACCCAGTACTTC. This encodes CASSFLSGSAGETQYF.

The V gene is TRBV7-9, the J gene TRBJ2-7, with D possibly being TRBD1 (6 bases). CDR1 and CDR2 (germline): SEHNR, FQNEAQ (reference sequence). There are 16 residues in the CDR3. V was clipped by 5 bases and J by 2 bases, with 19 bases between them. The CDR3 DNA reads as TGTGCCAGCAGCCCCCCTTTAGGGACACCGACCTACGAGCAGTACTTC. Translated: CASSPPLGTPTYEQYF.

This clone was picked up a small number of times. The chain carries TRBV18 and TRBJ2-7; the match to TRBD1 covers 7 bases. The CDR3 runs 15 residues. V was pared by 0 bases and J by 9 bases, with 11 bases of the junction left unmatched. From germline, CDR1 is KGHSH and CDR2 LQKENI. The CDR3 bases are TGTGCCAGCTCACCACCCCCTCCACAGGGGCAGGCGCAGTACTTC. This codes for CASSPPPPQGQAQYF.

There are a few counts of this clone. The chain combines TRBV28 with TRBJ1-2; 7 bases are shared with TRBD1. Germline V gene data show CDR1 as MDHEN and CDR2 as SYDVKM. The CDR3 is 17 amino acids. V shed 4 bases, J shed 2 bases, and the junction held 13 bases outside the gene matches. Here the CDR3 DNA reads TGTGCCAGCAGTTCAGGGACAGAGGCAACAAGCAACTATGGCTACACCTTC. This encodes CASSSGTEATSNYGYTF.